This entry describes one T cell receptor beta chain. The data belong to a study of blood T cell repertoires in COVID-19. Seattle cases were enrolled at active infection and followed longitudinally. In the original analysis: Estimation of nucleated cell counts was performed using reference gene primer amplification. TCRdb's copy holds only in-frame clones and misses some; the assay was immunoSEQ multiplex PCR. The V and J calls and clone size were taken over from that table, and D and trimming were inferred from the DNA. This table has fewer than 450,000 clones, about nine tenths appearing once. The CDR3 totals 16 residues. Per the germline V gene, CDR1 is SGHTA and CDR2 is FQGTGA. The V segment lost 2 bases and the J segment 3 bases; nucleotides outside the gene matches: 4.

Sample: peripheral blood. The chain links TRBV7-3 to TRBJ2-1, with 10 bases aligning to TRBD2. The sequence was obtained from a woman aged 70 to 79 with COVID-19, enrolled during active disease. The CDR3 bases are TGTGCCAGCAGCTTATCTAGCGGGGGCTACTACAATGAGCAGTTCTTC. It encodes CASSLSSGGYYNEQFF.